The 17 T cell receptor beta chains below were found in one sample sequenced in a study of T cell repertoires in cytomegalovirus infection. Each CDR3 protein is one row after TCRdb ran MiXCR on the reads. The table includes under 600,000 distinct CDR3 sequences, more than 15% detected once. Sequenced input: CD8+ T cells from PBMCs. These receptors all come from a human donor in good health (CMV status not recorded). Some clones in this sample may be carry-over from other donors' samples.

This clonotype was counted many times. For the CDR3, the DNA is TGTGCCAGCAGCCTCTCGGGGGGGGAAGCAGATACGCAGTATTTT. It yields the protein CASSLSGGEADTQYF. This chain links TRBV11-2 with TRBJ2-3; 8 nucleotides match TRBD2. From germline, CDR1 is SGHAT and CDR2 FQNNGV. V dropped 5 bases and J dropped 4; count of bases not matched to a gene: 8. This CDR3 is built from 15 residues. The whole variable domain, filled in from reference TRBV11-2 and TRBJ2-3, reads EAGVAQSPRYKIIEKRQSVAFWCNPISGHATLYWYQQILGQGPKLLIQFQNNGVVDDSQLPKDRFSAERLKGVDSTLKIQPAKLEDSAVYLCASSLSGGEADTQYFGPGTRLTVL.

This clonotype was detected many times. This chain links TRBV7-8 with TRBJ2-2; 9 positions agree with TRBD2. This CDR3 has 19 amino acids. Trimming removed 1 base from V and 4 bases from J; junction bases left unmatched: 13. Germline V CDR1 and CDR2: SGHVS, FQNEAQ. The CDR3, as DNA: TGTGCCAGCAGCTTAGAAAGGTCGTTAGCGGGGGCGGTCACCGGGGAGCTGTTTTTT. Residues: CASSLERSLAGAVTGELFF. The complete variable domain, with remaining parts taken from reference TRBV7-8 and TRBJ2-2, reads GAGVSQSPRYKVAKRGQDVALRCDPISGHVSLFWYQQALGQGPEFLTYFQNEAQLDKSGLPSDRFFAERPEGSVSTLKIQRTQQEDSAVYLCASSLERSLAGAVTGELFFGEGSRLTVL.

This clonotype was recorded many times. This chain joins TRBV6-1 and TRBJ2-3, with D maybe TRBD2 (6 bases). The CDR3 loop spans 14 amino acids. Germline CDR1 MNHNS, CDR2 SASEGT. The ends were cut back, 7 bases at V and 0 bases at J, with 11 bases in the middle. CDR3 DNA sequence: TGTGCCAGCAAGCTAGCGATTAGCACAGATACGCAGTATTTT. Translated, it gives CASKLAISTDTQYF.

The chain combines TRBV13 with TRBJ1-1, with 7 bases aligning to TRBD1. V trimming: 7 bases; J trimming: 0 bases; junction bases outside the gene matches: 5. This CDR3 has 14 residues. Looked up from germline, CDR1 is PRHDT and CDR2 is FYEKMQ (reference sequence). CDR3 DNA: TGTGCCAGCACCATGGGACAGATGAACACTGAAGCTTTCTTT. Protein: CASTMGQMNTEAFF.

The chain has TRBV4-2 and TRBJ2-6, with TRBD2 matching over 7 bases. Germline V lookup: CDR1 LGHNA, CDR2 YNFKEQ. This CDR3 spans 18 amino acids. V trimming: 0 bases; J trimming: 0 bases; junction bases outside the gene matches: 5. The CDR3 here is CASSQELAGVSGANVLTF. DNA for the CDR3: TGTGCCAGCAGCCAAGAGTTGGCGGGGGTCTCTGGGGCCAACGTCCTGACTTTC.

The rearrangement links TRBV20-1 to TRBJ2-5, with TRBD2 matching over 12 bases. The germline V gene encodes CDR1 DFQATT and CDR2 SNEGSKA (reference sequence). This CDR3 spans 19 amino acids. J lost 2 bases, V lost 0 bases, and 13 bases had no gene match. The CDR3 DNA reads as TGCAGTGCTAGAGATCGCTTGACTAGCGGGAGTGGAAGGCAAGAGACCCAGTACTTC. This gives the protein CSARDRLTSGSGRQETQYF.

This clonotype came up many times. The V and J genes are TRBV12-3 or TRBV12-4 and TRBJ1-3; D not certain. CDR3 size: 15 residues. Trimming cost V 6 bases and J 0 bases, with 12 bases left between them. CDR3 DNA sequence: TGTGCCAGCAGGGTTAGACTGTCCTCTGGAAACACCATATATTTT. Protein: CASRVRLSSGNTIYF.

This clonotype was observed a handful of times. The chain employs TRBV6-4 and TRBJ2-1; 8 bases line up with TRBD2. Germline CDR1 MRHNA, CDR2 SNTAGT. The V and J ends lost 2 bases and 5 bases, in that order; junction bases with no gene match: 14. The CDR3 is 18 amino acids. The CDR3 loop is CASSDGSRREASNNEQFF. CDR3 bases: TGTGCCAGCAGTGACGGATCTAGGCGGGAGGCCTCGAACAATGAGCAGTTCTTC.

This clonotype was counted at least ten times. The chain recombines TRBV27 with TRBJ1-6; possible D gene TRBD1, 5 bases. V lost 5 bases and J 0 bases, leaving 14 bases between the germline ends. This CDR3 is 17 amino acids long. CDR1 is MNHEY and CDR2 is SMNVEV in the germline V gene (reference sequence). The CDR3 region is CASSPGAISSYNSPLHF. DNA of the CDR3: TGTGCCAGCAGTCCCGGGGCAATTAGCTCCTATAATTCACCCCTCCACTTT.

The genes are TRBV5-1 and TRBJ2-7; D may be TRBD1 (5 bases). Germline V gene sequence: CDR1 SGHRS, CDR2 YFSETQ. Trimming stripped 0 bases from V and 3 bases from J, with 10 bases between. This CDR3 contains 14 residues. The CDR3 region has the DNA TGCGCCAGCAGCTTGGATGCCAGGGACTACGAGCAGTACTTC. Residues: CASSLDARDYEQYF.

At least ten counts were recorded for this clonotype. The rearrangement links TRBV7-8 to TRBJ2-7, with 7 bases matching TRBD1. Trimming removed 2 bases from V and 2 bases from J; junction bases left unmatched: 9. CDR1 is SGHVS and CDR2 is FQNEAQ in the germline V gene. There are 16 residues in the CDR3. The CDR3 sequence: CASSLPATGNAYEQYF. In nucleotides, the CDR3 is TGTGCCAGCAGCTTACCTGCGACAGGGAATGCCTACGAGCAGTACTTC.

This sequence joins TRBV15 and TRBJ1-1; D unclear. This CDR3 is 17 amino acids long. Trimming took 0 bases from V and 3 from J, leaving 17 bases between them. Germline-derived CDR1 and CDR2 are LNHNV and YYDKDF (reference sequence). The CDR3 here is CATSREPLGRLDTEAFF. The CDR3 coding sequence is TGTGCCACCAGCAGAGAGCCCCTTGGTAGGCTGGACACTGAAGCTTTCTTT.

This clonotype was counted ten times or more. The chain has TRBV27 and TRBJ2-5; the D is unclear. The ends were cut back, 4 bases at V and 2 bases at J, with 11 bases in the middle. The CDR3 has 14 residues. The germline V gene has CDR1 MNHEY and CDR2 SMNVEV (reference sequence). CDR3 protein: CASSSNDGQETQYF. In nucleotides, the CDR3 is TGTGCCAGCAGTTCCAACGACGGGCAAGAGACCCAGTACTTC.

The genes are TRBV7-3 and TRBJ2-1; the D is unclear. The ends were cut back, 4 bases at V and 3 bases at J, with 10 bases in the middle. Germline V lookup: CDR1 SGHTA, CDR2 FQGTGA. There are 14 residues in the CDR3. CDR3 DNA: TGTGCCAGCAGCTCCGATTGGTTCTACAATGAGCAGTTCTTC. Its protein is CASSSDWFYNEQFF.

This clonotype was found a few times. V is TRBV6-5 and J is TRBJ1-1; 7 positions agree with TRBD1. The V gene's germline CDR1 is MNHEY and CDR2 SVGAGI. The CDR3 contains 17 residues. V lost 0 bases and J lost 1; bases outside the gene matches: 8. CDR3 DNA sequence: TGTGCCAGCAGTTACTCGAGACAGGGAGAACGGAACACTGAAGCTTTCTTT. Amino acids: CASSYSRQGERNTEAFF.

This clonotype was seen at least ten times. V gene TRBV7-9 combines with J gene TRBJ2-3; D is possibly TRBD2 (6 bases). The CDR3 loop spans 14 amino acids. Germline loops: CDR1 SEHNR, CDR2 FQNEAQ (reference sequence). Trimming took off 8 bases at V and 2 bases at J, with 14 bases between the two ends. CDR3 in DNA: TGTGCCAGCGGGCCTAGCGAGGACACAGATACGCAGTATTTT. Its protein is CASGPSEDTDTQYF.

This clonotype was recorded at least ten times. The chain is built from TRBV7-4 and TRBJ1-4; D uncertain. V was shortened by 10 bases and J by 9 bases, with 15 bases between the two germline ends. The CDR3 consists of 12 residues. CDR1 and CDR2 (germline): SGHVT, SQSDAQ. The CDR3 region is CATPGQVKKLFF. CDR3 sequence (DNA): TGTGCCACCCCTGGGCAGGTGAAAAAACTGTTTTTT.